The 27 T cell receptor beta chains below come from one sample, sequenced in a study of spatial heterogeneity in lung cancer. Described time point: sample taken at primary tumor resection. Sequencing covered unsorted whole RNA taken from tumor, nontumor lung or frozen PBMC. TCRdb passed the 5' RACE reads through MiXCR, listing each CDR3 protein once. The sample records tens of thousands of distinct CDR3 sequences, 15% to 20% being singletons. Source: PBMCs, taken at surgery. The receptors come from a male donor with early-stage non-small cell lung cancer.

This clonotype has only a few counts. This sequence joins TRBV5-1 and TRBJ2-4, with D possibly being TRBD1 (5 bases). The V and J ends lost 4 bases and 0 bases respectively, with 11 bases between them. The germline CDR1 and CDR2 sequences are SGHRS and YFSETQ. The CDR3 has 15 residues. The CDR3 DNA follows: TGCGCCAGCAGCCAGGACAACATAGCCAAAAACATTCAGTACTTC. Translation gives CASSQDNIAKNIQYF.

This chain connects TRBV18 to TRBJ2-1; 9 nucleotides line up with TRBD1. The CDR3 is made up of 11 amino acids. V shed 6 bases, J shed 15 bases, and the junction held 6 bases outside the gene matches. Germline CDR1 KGHSH, CDR2 LQKENI. The CDR3 DNA reads as TGTGCCAGCTCGCCCGGGACAGGGTTGTTCTTC. It codes for CASSPGTGLFF.

The CDR3 DNA sequence: TGTGCCAGCTCAGCGCAAGACACCACCTACCAGTCCTCGGGGCAGTTCTTC. It is translated as CASSAQDTTYQSSGQFF. The chain couples TRBV18 to TRBJ2-1; D remains ambiguous. This CDR3 is 17 amino acids long. Trimming shortened V by 5 bases and J by 12 bases, and 29 bases separated the two germline ends. The germline V gene has CDR1 KGHSH and CDR2 LQKENI.

This clonotype was counted at least ten times. The V and J genes are TRBV6-5 and TRBJ2-3; TRBD1 might be the D (5 bases). This CDR3 contains 13 residues. V was shortened by 7 bases and J by 2 bases, with 10 bases between the two germline ends. Germline V gives CDR1 MNHEY, CDR2 SVGAGI. The CDR3 DNA reads as TGTGCCAGCACCAGGGCGGCCACAGATACGCAGTATTTT. Amino acids: CASTRAATDTQYF.

This chain joins TRBV4-1 and TRBJ1-5, with 10 bases lining up with TRBD1. Germline V gene data show CDR1 as MGHRA and CDR2 as YSYEKL. This CDR3 spans 15 amino acids. The J segment lost 4 bases and the V segment lost 1 base, leaving 1 base of the junction unmatched. In DNA form, the CDR3 reads TGCGCCAGCAGCCAAGGGGACAGGGGAAATCAGCCCCAGCATTTT. As protein: CASSQGDRGNQPQHF.

The rearrangement joins TRBV3-1 to TRBJ2-5; TRBD2 matches at 8 bases. Germline V lookup: CDR1 LGHDT, CDR2 YNNKEL (reference sequence). After removal of 3 bases from V and 5 bases from J, the junction contained 14 bases not matched to a gene. The CDR3 loop spans 17 amino acids. Here the CDR3 DNA reads TGTGCCAGCAGCCACCCCACGGGGGGGCGGGATCGTGAGACCCAGTACTTC. The encoded protein is CASSHPTGGRDRETQYF.

V gene TRBV2 combines with J gene TRBJ2-2; 10 nucleotides match TRBD2. Per the germline V gene, CDR1 is SNHLY and CDR2 is FYNNEI. Losses at the gene ends were 10 bases for V and 1 base for J; bases not matched to a gene: 3. This CDR3 is 14 amino acids long. The CDR3: CATASGRNTGELFF. The CDR3 coding sequence is TGTGCCACCGCTAGCGGGAGGAACACCGGGGAGCTGTTTTTT.

J is TRBJ1-4 and V is TRBV12-5, with 7 bases aligning to TRBD1. The V gene's germline CDR1 is LGHNT and CDR2 FRNRAP. The V gene end was trimmed by 5 bases and the J gene end by 4 bases; junction bases not matched to a gene: 7. The CDR3 has 15 amino acids. The CDR3 loop reads CASGLGTAFNEKLFF. The CDR3 region has the DNA TGTGCTAGTGGTCTGGGGACAGCCTTTAATGAAAAACTGTTTTTT.

This chain joins TRBV28 and TRBJ2-1, with 11 bases lining up with TRBD2. Germline CDR1 is MDHEN and CDR2 is SYDVKM. The trim removed 6 bases at V and 3 bases at J, leaving 10 bases unmatched. CDR3 size: 17 residues. CDR3 sequence: CASSLPPTSGVYNEQFF. The CDR3 DNA reads as TGTGCCAGCAGCTTACCCCCGACTAGCGGGGTCTACAATGAGCAGTTCTTC. Combining the CDR3 with reference TRBV28 and TRBJ2-1 gives the whole variable domain DVKVTQSSRYLVKRTGEKVFLECVQDMDHENMFWYRQDPGLGLRLIYFSYDVKMKEKGDIPEGYSVSREKKERFSLILESASTNQTSMYLCASSLPPTSGVYNEQFFGPGTRLTVL.

This rearrangement joins TRBV6-6 to TRBJ1-1, with 7 positions matching TRBD1. This CDR3 contains 14 residues. Per germline, CDR1 MNHNY and CDR2 SVGAGI (reference sequence). J lost 0 bases, V lost 6 bases, and 4 bases had no gene match. The CDR3 region has the DNA TGTGCCAGCAGAGAACAGGGGCTGAACACTGAAGCTTTCTTT. Protein sequence: CASREQGLNTEAFF.

The chain recombines TRBV5-1 with TRBJ2-7; TRBD1 is a possible D gene (7 bases). V lost 4 bases, J lost 2 bases, and 10 bases lay in between. Per germline, CDR1 SGHRS and CDR2 YFSETQ. The CDR3 loop spans 13 amino acids. DNA of the CDR3: TGCGCCAGCAGCGCGGGACAGCCCTACGAGCAGTACTTC. Encoded protein: CASSAGQPYEQYF. Supplemented by reference TRBV5-1 and TRBJ2-7, the full variable domain reads KAGVTQTPRYLIKTRGQQVTLSCSPISGHRSVSWYQQTPGQGLQFLFEYFSETQRNKGNFPGRFSGRQFSNSRSEMNVSTLELGDSALYLCASSAGQPYEQYFGPGTRLTVT.

This clonotype has a count of ten or more. The germline gene is not matched at one end of the junction; a read error may be the cause. V gene TRBV7-7 combines with J gene TRBJ1-1; 7 bases agree with TRBD1. Germline-derived CDR1 and CDR2 are SSHAT and FNYEAQ (reference sequence). There are 13 residues in the CDR3. The CDR3 DNA reads TGTGCTAGCAGCCGGGACAGAGGAACTGAAGCTTTCTTT. Translation gives CASSRDRGTEAFF.

This clonotype appeared a few times. V gene TRBV20-1 combines with J gene TRBJ2-3; D may correspond to TRBD1 or TRBD2 (5 bases each). V lost 1 base to trimming and J lost 6 bases, with 17 bases between them. The CDR3 extends over 15 amino acids. Germline V gene lookup returns CDR1 DFQATT and CDR2 SNEGSKA (reference sequence). This chain's CDR3 is CSARAIQGVTDTQYF. The DNA of the CDR3 is TGCAGTGCTAGAGCCATTCAGGGAGTCACGGATACGCAGTATTTT.

By sample share, this clonotype is large. The chain links TRBV4-3 to TRBJ2-3, with 15 bases lining up with TRBD2. The germline CDR1 and CDR2 sequences are LGHNA and YSLEER. This CDR3 contains 18 residues. V gave up 4 bases and J gave up 0 bases; unmatched junction bases: 5. The CDR3 sequence: CASSPGLAGGPSTDTQYF. For the CDR3, the DNA is TGCGCCAGCAGCCCCGGACTAGCGGGGGGGCCTAGCACAGATACGCAGTATTTT.

This clonotype turned up a few times. The genes are TRBV5-1 and TRBJ2-1, with a possible D match to TRBD2 (5 bases). V was cut by 0 bases and J by 2 bases, with 6 bases left in between. Germline V gene sequence: CDR1 SGHRS, CDR2 YFSETQ. The CDR3 covers 14 residues. CDR3 sequence reads: CASSLAGAYNEQFF. CDR3 in DNA: TGCGCCAGCAGCTTGGCCGGGGCCTACAATGAGCAGTTCTTC.

This clonotype showed up just once. The chain links TRBV10-3 to TRBJ2-1; D is unresolved. CDR3 size: 17 residues. CDR1 ENHRY and CDR2 SYGVKD come from the germline V gene. V was pared by 4 bases and J by 6 bases, with 22 bases between. The CDR3 loop is CAISGSETPRKRNEQFF. CDR3 DNA: TGTGCCATCAGTGGGTCCGAAACCCCGAGGAAGCGCAATGAGCAGTTCTTC.

Ten or more counts support this clonotype. The J gene is TRBJ1-1, the V gene TRBV28; D is undetermined. The V and J ends lost 4 bases and 4 bases respectively, with 13 bases between them. CDR1 MDHEN and CDR2 SYDVKM come from the germline V gene. This CDR3 spans 14 amino acids. Here the CDR3 reads CASSSETKFTEAFF. CDR3 coding DNA: TGTGCCAGCAGTTCAGAGACAAAATTCACTGAAGCTTTCTTT. The entire variable domain, with the rest obtained from reference TRBV28 and TRBJ1-1, is as follows: DVKVTQSSRYLVKRTGEKVFLECVQDMDHENMFWYRQDPGLGLRLIYFSYDVKMKEKGDIPEGYSVSREKKERFSLILESASTNQTSMYLCASSSETKFTEAFFGQGTRLTVV.

This clonotype has a handful of counts. The genes are TRBV7-2 and TRBJ1-1; D remains ambiguous. V lost 4 bases to trimming and J lost 4 bases, with 19 bases between them. The germline V gene has CDR1 SGHTA and CDR2 FQGNSA. The CDR3 covers 16 residues. The CDR3: CASSSQRSRGTTEAFF. The CDR3, as DNA: TGTGCCAGCAGCTCCCAGAGATCCCGAGGTACCACTGAAGCTTTCTTT. Filled out from reference TRBV7-2 and TRBJ1-1, the complete variable domain reads GAGVSQSPSNKVTEKGKDVELRCDPISGHTALYWYRQSLGQGLEFLIYFQGNSAPDKSGLPSDRFSAERTGGSVSTLTIQRTQQEDSAVYLCASSSQRSRGTTEAFFGQGTRLTVV.

V gene TRBV12-3 or TRBV12-4 combines with J gene TRBJ1-5, with D unresolved. The CDR3 is made up of 14 amino acids. With 6 bases removed from V and 4 bases from J, the gap between germline ends came to 13 bases. CDR3: CASSSGLENQPQHF. The CDR3 nucleotides read TGTGCCAGCAGCTCGGGGTTGGAAAATCAGCCCCAGCATTTT.

This clonotype was detected a few times. V and J are TRBV3-1 and TRBJ2-1; 8 bases are a match to TRBD2. With V trimmed by 4 bases and J by 1 base, 3 bases remained unmatched. The CDR3 loop spans 15 amino acids. Germline V gene data show CDR1 as LGHDT and CDR2 as YNNKEL (reference sequence). The CDR3 loop is CASSRSGVSYNEQFF. The CDR3 DNA sequence: TGTGCCAGCAGCCGTAGCGGGGTTTCCTACAATGAGCAGTTCTTC.

V gene TRBV4-3 combines with J gene TRBJ2-3, with TRBD2 as a possible D gene (6 bases). Trimming shortened V by 0 bases and J by 6 bases, and 13 bases separated the two germline ends. CDR1 and CDR2 from the germline V gene are LGHNA and YSLEER. The CDR3 is 15 residues long. The CDR3 bases are TGCGCCAGCAGCCAAGAAGTGCCTAGCGACGATACGCAGTATTTT. Translation: CASSQEVPSDDTQYF.

This chain joins TRBV12-3 or TRBV12-4 and TRBJ1-5, with D possibly matching TRBD1 (6 bases). This CDR3 is 16 amino acids long. Trimming shortened V by 2 bases and J by 6 bases, and 17 bases separated the two germline ends. CDR3 sequence: CASSLRAQGGSQPQHF. DNA of the CDR3: TGTGCCAGCAGTTTACGGGCACAGGGAGGGAGTCAGCCCCAGCATTTT.

This clonotype was detected a few times. J is TRBJ2-3 and V is TRBV4-1; the D gene is possibly TRBD1 (6 bases). V was clipped by 8 bases and J by 6 bases, with 15 bases between them. CDR3 length: 13 amino acids. Germline loops: CDR1 MGHRA, CDR2 YSYEKL. For the CDR3, the DNA is TGCGCCAGCGCCCCGGCAGGGGTGGATACGCAGTATTTT. This codes for CASAPAGVDTQYF.

This clonotype was found a few times. The rearrangement joins TRBV3-1 to TRBJ2-3; no clear D. CDR1 and CDR2 from the germline V gene are LGHDT and YNNKEL (reference sequence). V was trimmed by 1 base and J by 0 bases, leaving 8 bases between them. The CDR3 sequence is 15 residues long. The CDR3 sequence: CASSQGSDSTDTQYF. As DNA, the CDR3 is TGTGCCAGCAGCCAAGGAAGTGACAGCACAGATACGCAGTATTTT.

The V call is TRBV3-1, the J call TRBJ2-7; D is ambiguous. The CDR3 has 13 amino acids. V lost 4 bases to trimming and J lost 3 bases, with 10 bases between them. Germline V CDR1 and CDR2: LGHDT, YNNKEL (reference sequence). The CDR3 is CASSPANDYEQYF. In DNA, the CDR3 is TGTGCCAGCAGCCCAGCCAACGACTACGAGCAGTACTTC.

This clonotype was seen only a few times. V usage is TRBV6-2 or TRBV6-3 and J usage is TRBJ2-1, with D perhaps matching TRBD2 (5 bases). The length of the CDR3 is 14 residues. Trimming left V 7 bases short and J 6 bases short, with 16 bases between. Germline values: CDR1 MNHEY, CDR2 SVGEGT. In DNA, the CDR3 is TGTGCCAGCACCAGACTTCGAAGCGGCAATGAGCAGTTCTTC. It translates to CASTRLRSGNEQFF.

This clonotype was recorded at least ten times. The rearrangement uses TRBV11-2 and TRBJ2-1; D ambiguous. The V and J ends lost 5 bases and 5 bases respectively, with 13 bases between them. CDR3 size: 14 residues. CDR1 is SGHAT, CDR2 FQNNGV, per germline. CDR3 sequence (DNA): TGTGCCAGCAGCCCCACAACTATCGACAATGAGCAGTTCTTC. This codes for CASSPTTIDNEQFF. The full variable domain, rest sourced from reference TRBV11-2 and TRBJ2-1, is EAGVAQSPRYKIIEKRQSVAFWCNPISGHATLYWYQQILGQGPKLLIQFQNNGVVDDSQLPKDRFSAERLKGVDSTLKIQPAKLEDSAVYLCASSPTTIDNEQFFGPGTRLTVL.